This is a list of T cell receptor beta chains from one sample in a study of control samples from healthy donors and cancer patients. TCRdb keeps only in-frame clones here, not all; method: immunoSEQ multiplex PCR. The sample shows approximately 160,000 clones, roughly 92% of them seen only once. The material sequenced was blood. These receptor sequences come from a woman younger than 35 in good health. CDR3s include the opening cysteine and the closing phenylalanine or tryptophan. A D gene is named only where the DNA matches it firmly. Clone size appears in some rows only: once, few, many, or a class for an expanded clone.

- | 15 | few | TRBJ1-1 | TRBV15 | CATSTRPEAGTEAFF | TGTGCCACCAGCACCCGCCCAGAAGCGGGAACTGAAGCTTTCTTT
- | 19 | - | TRBJ1-4 | TRBV23-1 | CASSQPEGIYPRDNEKLFF | TGCGCCAGCAGTCAACCTGAGGGTATATACCCCAGGGATAATGAAAAACTGTTTTTT
- | 13 | - | TRBJ1-2 | TRBV21-1 | CASSKGGQGGYTF | TGTGCCAGCAGCAAAGGGGGACAGGGTGGCTACACCTTC
TRBD1 | 15 | - | TRBJ1-1 | TRBV4-2 | CASSHEGRSGQEAFF | TGTGCCAGCAGCCACGAAGGCCGATCGGGACAGGAAGCTTTCTTT
TRBD1 | 15 | - | TRBJ2-7 | TRBV27 | CASSLTSGTVNEQYF | TGTGCCAGCAGTTTAACTTCCGGGACAGTTAACGAGCAGTACTTC
- | 12 | - | TRBJ1-4 | TRBV2 | CASSVVGQQRFF | TGTGCCAGCAGTGTGGTTGGGCAACAACGGTTTTTT
- | 19 | - | TRBJ1-1 | TRBV15 | CATSREPGVGGRWNTEAFF | TGTGCCACCAGCAGAGAACCCGGTGTCGGGGGGCGATGGAACACTGAAGCTTTCTTT
- | 13 | - | TRBJ2-1 | TRBV10-3 | CAISEVSDNEQFF | TGTGCCATCAGTGAGGTTTCGGACAATGAGCAGTTCTTC
- | 14 | once | TRBJ1-2 | TRBV19 | CASSPDSWRYGYTF | TGTGCCAGTAGTCCCGACTCCTGGCGGTATGGCTACACCTTC
- | 14 | - | TRBJ1-2 | TRBV24-1 | CATSDFQGRYGYTF | TGTGCCACCAGTGATTTCCAGGGTCGATACGGCTACACCTTC
TRBD1 | 16 | - | TRBJ1-6 | TRBV9 | CASSGRPDREGTPLHF | TGTGCCAGCAGCGGGCGTCCGGACAGGGAGGGGACACCCCTCCACTTT
- | 14 | - | TRBJ2-1 | TRBV6-5 | CASSLSGVNNEQFF | TGTGCCAGCAGTTTGTCGGGGGTAAACAATGAGCAGTTCTTC
- | 12 | - | TRBJ2-2 | TRBV5-4 | CASSFYGGELFF | TGTGCCAGCAGCTTCTATGGGGGGGAGCTGTTTTTT
- | 11 | - | TRBJ1-2 | TRBV20-1 | CSAPNGGGYTF | TGCAGTGCTCCCAACGGGGGCGGCTACACCTTC
TRBD2 | 17 | - | TRBJ2-1 | TRBV7-9 | CASSLEGGSAISNEQFF | TGTGCCAGCAGCTTAGAGGGAGGGTCGGCTATTTCCAATGAGCAGTTCTTC
TRBD1 | 15 | once | TRBJ2-3 | TRBV5-5 | CASSFLGQSTDTQYF | TGTGCCAGCAGCTTTTTGGGACAGAGCACAGATACGCAGTATTTT
TRBD1 | 12 | - | TRBJ1-5 | TRBV6-2/TRBV6-3 | CASSDRDQPQHF | TGTGCCAGCAGTGACAGGGATCAGCCCCAGCATTTT
TRBD1 | 14 | - | TRBJ1-2 | TRBV6-2/TRBV6-3 | CASTYGTGRHGYTF | TGTGCCAGCACTTACGGGACAGGGAGACACGGCTACACCTTC
- | 14 | - | TRBJ1-5 | TRBV28 | CASSLQHSNQPQHF | TGTGCCAGCAGTTTACAACATAGCAATCAGCCCCAGCATTTT
- | 15 | - | TRBJ2-3 | TRBV7-2 | CASSLGWGTKNTQYF | TGTGCCAGCAGCTTAGGATGGGGCACAAAAAATACGCAGTATTTT
- | 15 | - | TRBJ1-2 | TRBV5-1 | CASSLVDSNNYGYTF | TGCGCCAGCAGCTTGGTGGACAGCAATAACTATGGCTACACCTTC
- | 14 | - | TRBJ1-2 | TRBV6-5 | CASSYGREGSGYTF | TGTGCCAGCAGTTACGGGAGGGAAGGCTCTGGCTACACCTTC
- | 13 | - | TRBJ2-3 | TRBV28 | CAGSLPGTDTQYF | TGTGCCGGCAGTCTTCCCGGGACAGATACGCAGTATTTT
TRBD2 | 15 | - | TRBJ2-1 | TRBV6-5 | CASTRGLAVDNEQFF | TGTGCCAGCACCCGAGGACTAGCGGTTGACAATGAGCAGTTCTTC
- | 16 | once | TRBJ1-2 | TRBV6-2/TRBV6-3 | CASSAILWRGGYGYTF | TGTGCCAGCAGTGCCATCCTGTGGAGGGGCGGGTATGGCTACACCTTC
- | 14 | - | TRBJ1-1 | TRBV10-3 | CAIRTFTGNTEAFF | TGTGCCATCAGGACCTTTACAGGGAACACTGAAGCTTTCTTT
TRBD2 | 15 | few | TRBJ2-5 | TRBV2 | CASTPQLAGEETQYF | TGTGCCAGCACTCCCCAACTAGCGGGGGAAGAGACCCAGTACTTC
- | 15 | - | TRBJ1-2 | TRBV5-6 | CASSRGDRPNYGYTF | TGTGCCAGCAGCAGGGGGGACCGCCCGAACTATGGCTACACCTTC
- | 13 | - | TRBJ1-1 | TRBV28 | CASSPAPNTEAFF | TGTGCCAGCAGTCCCGCCCCGAACACTGAAGCTTTCTTT
- | 15 | - | TRBJ2-7 | TRBV4-2 | CASSPGNQAAYEQYF | TGTGCCAGCAGCCCAGGGAATCAAGCCGCCTACGAGCAGTACTTC
- | 17 | - | TRBJ2-1 | TRBV7-9 | CASSLEMARLDYNEQFF | TGTGCCAGCAGCTTAGAAATGGCGCGGCTTGACTACAATGAGCAGTTCTTC
- | 14 | - | TRBJ1-2 | TRBV11-2 | CASTSTQISYGYTF | TGTGCCAGCACCAGCACCCAGATTAGCTATGGCTACACCTTC
TRBD2 | 14 | few | TRBJ2-7 | TRBV27 | CASSWGGGGYEQYF | TGTGCCAGCAGTTGGGGGGGAGGCGGCTACGAGCAGTACTTC
- | 14 | - | TRBJ1-1 | TRBV10-3 | CAISEGGSNTEAFF | TGTGCCATCAGTGAGGGCGGCAGCAACACTGAAGCTTTCTTT
- | 14 | - | TRBJ2-1 | TRBV29-1 | CSVGSASNYNEQFF | TGCAGCGTTGGGTCAGCGTCCAACTACAATGAGCAGTTCTTC
- | 15 | - | TRBJ2-1 | TRBV5-1 | CASSFGGATYNEQFF | TGCGCCAGCAGCTTTGGAGGGGCGACTTACAATGAGCAGTTCTTC
- | 13 | - | TRBJ1-1 | TRBV7-9 | CASSSTMNTEAFF | TGTGCCAGCAGCTCTACTATGAACACTGAAGCTTTCTTT
- | 17 | - | TRBJ1-6 | TRBV7-6 | CASSLGPFSGRNSPLHF | TGTGCCAGCAGCTTAGGCCCCTTTTCAGGGAGGAATTCACCCCTCCACTTT
- | 13 | - | TRBJ2-7 | TRBV12-2 | CASRFLSSYEQYF | TGTGCAAGTCGCTTCTTGTCCTCCTACGAGCAGTACTTC
- | 13 | - | TRBJ2-5 | TRBV27 | CASSRAGRETQYF | TGTGCCAGCAGTCGGGCAGGGAGAGAGACCCAGTACTTC
- | 14 | - | TRBJ2-6 | TRBV10-3 | CAISGALGANVLTF | TGTGCCATCTCGGGTGCCCTCGGGGCCAACGTCCTGACTTTC
- | 12 | - | TRBJ1-6 | TRBV27 | CASSSYNSPLHF | TGTGCCAGCAGTTCCTATAATTCACCCCTCCACTTT
- | 13 | - | TRBJ1-1 | TRBV13 | CASSMDAPGVAFF | TGTGCCAGCAGCATGGACGCCCCGGGTGTGGCTTTCTTT
- | 13 | - | TRBJ1-1 | TRBV18 | CASSPGGDAEAFF | TGTGCCAGCTCACCGGGAGGGGACGCAGAAGCTTTCTTT
TRBD1 | 14 | - | TRBJ1-1 | TRBV19 | CATTVGQGGTEAFF | TGTGCCACGACAGTCGGACAGGGGGGGACTGAAGCTTTCTTT
TRBD1 | 14 | - | TRBJ2-3 | TRBV24-1 | CATVGQEDSDTQYF | TGTGCCACCGTCGGACAGGAGGACTCAGATACGCAGTATTTT
TRBD1 | 14 | - | TRBJ1-6 | TRBV4-3 | CASSHTGEGSPLHF | TGCGCCAGCAGCCACACAGGGGAGGGTTCACCCCTCCACTTT
TRBD2 | 15 | - | TRBJ2-3 | TRBV5-4 | CASSRLAGVTDTQYF | TGTGCCAGCAGCCGCCTAGCGGGGGTTACAGATACGCAGTATTTT
- | 17 | - | TRBJ2-1 | TRBV18 | CASSPAPGTSSYNEQFF | TGTGCCAGCTCACCGGCACCGGGGACGAGCTCCTACAATGAGCAGTTCTTC